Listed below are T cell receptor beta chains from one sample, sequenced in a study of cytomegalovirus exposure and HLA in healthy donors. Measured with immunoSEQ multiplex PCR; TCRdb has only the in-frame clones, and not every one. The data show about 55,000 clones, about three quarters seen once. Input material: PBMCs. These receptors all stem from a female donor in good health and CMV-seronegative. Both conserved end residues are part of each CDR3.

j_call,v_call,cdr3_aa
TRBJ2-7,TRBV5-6,CASSLVVGTPSAEQYF
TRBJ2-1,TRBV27,CASSYGSYNEQFF
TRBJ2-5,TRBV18,CASSPPRGSGQETQYF
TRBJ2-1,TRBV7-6,CASSQRGGRARNEQFF
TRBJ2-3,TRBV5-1,CASSLVLAAGTDTQYF
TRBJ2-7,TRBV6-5,CASSRGSRSSYEQYF
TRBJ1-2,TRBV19,CASSMTAPNYGYTF
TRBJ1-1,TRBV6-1,CASSHRENTEAFF
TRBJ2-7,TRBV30,CAWRTGTGGDF
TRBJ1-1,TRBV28,CASSFSGTGMAFF
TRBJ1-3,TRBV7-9,CASSLNRESGNTIYF
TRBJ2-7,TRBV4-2,CASSETSGYEQYF
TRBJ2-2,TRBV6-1,CASGSGGPHTGELFF
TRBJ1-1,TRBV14,CASSPYTTGYGAFF
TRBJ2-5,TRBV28,CASSFIGVETQYF
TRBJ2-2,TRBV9,CASSIGTLQGTGELFF
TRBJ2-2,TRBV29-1,CSVLWGGGPANTGELFF
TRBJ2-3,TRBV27,CASSFSTGGADTQYF
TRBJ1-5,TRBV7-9,CASSSAGTGGSPRVQPQHF
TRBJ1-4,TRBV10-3,CAISESDGGKLFF
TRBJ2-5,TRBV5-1,CASSLEGAGETQYF
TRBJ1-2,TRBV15,CATSLDKGHGYTF
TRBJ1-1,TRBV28,CASSLPGQANTEAFF
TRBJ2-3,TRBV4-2,CASSQGSGGGTDTQYF
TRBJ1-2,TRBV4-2,CASSQDPEGDNYGYTF
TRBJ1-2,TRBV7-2,CASSQGAHYGYTF
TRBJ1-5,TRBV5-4,CASSGGPGDSNQPQHF
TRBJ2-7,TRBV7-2,CASRLGLAGGYEQYF
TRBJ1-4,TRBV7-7,CASAPGTGNEKLFF
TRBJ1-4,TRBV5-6,CASSLVRTGNDEKLFF
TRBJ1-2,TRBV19,CASSPLGGYGYTF
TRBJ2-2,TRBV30,CAWNAGVNTGELFF
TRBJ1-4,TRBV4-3,CASSQDHSGGEKLFF
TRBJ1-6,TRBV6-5,CASGRQKNSPLHF
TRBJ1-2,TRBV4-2,CASSQESIGEADGYTF
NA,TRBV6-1,CASSEFTTGGWDEQYF
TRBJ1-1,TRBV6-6,CASSYARVSEAFF
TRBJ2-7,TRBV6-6,CASSKTSGRRYEQYF
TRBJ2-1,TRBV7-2,CASSLDRWGPLFF
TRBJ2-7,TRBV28,CASSLRDRDRHPSYEQYF
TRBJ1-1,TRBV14,CASSLRGLTEAFF
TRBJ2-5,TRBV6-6,CASSYRETEGQYF
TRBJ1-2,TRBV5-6,CASSLGPGKPPGDGYTF
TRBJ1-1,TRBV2,CASSSSPMNTEAFF
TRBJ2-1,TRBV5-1,CASSSEGQYYNEQFF
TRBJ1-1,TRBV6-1,CASSERELLNTEAFF
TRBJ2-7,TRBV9,CASSVGISGRSYEQYF
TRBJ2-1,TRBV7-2,CASSLVADNEQFF
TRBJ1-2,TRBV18,CASSPGWEGSYGYTF
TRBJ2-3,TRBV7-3,CASSPTMGLADTQYF
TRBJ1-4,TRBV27,CASSPPLAVGEKLFF
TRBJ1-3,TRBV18,CASSPRSLQAAGNTIYF
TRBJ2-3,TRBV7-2,CASSLAVGSPADTQYF
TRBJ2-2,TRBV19,CASSFGTGYWGNTGELFF
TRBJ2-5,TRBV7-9,CASSLSLQTGGAQETQYF
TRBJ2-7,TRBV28,CASSPVAGVYYEQYF
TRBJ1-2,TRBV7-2,CASSRGQGAEYGYTF
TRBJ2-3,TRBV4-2,CASSQVLAGEDTQYF
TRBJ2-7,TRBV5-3,CARSPKSLPRDRCSWEQYF
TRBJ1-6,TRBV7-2,CASSFGTGAGNSPLHF